The T cell receptor (beta chain) described here comes from a study of T cell responses to AZD1222 COVID-19 vaccine. Study results and limitations: Spike-spanning, vaccine-associated CD4 TCRs were dominant at 160-218 and 743-854. Nearly half of the spike-specific TCRs reportedly recognize variant regions that carry no mutations.

Germline loops: CDR1 MDHEN, CDR2 SYDVKM. The CDR3 length is 19 residues. Deletions cut 6 bases from V and 4 bases from J, with 27 bases between. Worth noting for this clone: What it binds is not known.

Sequencing used immunoSEQ multiplex PCR; TCRdb keeps in-frame clones, though not all of them. The sample consists of 250,000 to 300,000 clones, roughly 93% of them appearing once. V gene TRBV28 combines with J gene TRBJ1-4, with a weak D call TRBD1 (5 bases). The source material was peripheral blood, sampled 28 days after the second AZD1222 dose. This sequence was found in an adult who received the AZD1222 COVID-19 vaccine. The CDR3 here is CASRTGVGALYAINEKLFF. As DNA, the CDR3 is TGTGCCAGCAGGACGGGGGTAGGGGCCTTATACGCGATTAATGAAAAACTGTTTTTT.